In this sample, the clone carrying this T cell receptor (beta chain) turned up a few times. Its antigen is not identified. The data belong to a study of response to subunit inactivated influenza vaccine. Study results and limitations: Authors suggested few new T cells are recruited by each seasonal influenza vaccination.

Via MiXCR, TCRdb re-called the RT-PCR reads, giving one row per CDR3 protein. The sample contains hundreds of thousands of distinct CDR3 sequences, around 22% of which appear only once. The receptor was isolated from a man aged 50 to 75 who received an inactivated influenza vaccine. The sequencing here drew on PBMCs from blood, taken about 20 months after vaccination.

CDR3 bases: TGCAGCGTTGATACAGCGGGAGCCGGGGAGCTGTTTTTT. It translates to CSVDTAGAGELFF. The rearrangement uses TRBV29-1 and TRBJ2-2, with 8 bases fitting TRBD2. Trimming took 3 bases from V and 6 from J; bases not matched to a gene: 3. The germline CDR1 and CDR2 sequences are SQVTM and ANQGSEA. This CDR3 comprises 13 residues.